This TCR beta chain was sequenced during a study of blood T cell repertoires in COVID-19. At the level of the study: Material from acute and convalescent COVID-19 was sourced from the United States, Italy and Spain. T cells, B-cell-depleted T cells, or PBMCs supplied cDNA or gDNA.

Original processing methods: Reference gene primer amplification in the assay estimated nucleated cell counts. Produced via immunoSEQ multiplex PCR; TCRdb's table is partial and in-frame only. The V and J calls and clone size are taken from that table; D and trimming were inferred from the DNA. Seen here are some 42,000 clones, around nine tenths observed once, and the top ten hold around 0.4%. Turning to this clone: Mismatch with germline at one junction end may stem from a read error.

Germline V gives CDR1 SNHLY, CDR2 FYNNEI. This CDR3 has 10 amino acids. This chain uses TRBV2 with TRBJ1-4; D gene uncertain. This receptor was obtained from a human donor in a cohort sampled during active COVID-19. The specimen was peripheral blood. CDR3 nucleotide sequence: TGTGCCAGCAGTGAAGGAGGACTGAATTTT. Translated: CASSEGGLNF. Supplemented by reference TRBV2 and TRBJ1-4, the full variable domain reads EPEVTQTPSHQVTQMGQEVILRCVPISNHLYFYWYRQILGQKVEFLVSFYNNEISEKSEIFDDQFSVERPDGSNFTLKIRSTKLEDSAMYFCASSEGGLNFGSGTQLSVL.